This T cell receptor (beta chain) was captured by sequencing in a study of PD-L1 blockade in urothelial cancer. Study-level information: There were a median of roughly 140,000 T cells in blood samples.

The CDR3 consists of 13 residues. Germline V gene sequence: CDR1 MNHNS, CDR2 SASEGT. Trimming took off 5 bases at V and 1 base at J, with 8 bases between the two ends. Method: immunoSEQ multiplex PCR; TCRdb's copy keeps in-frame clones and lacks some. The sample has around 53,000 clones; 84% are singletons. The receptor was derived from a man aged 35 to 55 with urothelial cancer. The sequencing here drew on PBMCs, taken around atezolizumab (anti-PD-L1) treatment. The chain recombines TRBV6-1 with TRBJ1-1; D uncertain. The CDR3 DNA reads TGTGCCAGCAGTTCAACACGGAACACTGAAGCTTTCTTT. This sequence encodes CASSSTRNTEAFF.